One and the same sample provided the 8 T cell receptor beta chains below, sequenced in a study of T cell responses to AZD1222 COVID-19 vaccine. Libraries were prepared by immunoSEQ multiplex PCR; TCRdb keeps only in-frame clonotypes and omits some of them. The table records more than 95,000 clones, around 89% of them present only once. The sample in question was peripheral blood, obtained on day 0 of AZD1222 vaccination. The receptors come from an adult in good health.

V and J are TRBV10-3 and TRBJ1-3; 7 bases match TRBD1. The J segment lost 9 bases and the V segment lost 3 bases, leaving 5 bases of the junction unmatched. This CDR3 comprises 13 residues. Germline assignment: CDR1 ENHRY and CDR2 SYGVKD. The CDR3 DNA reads TGTGCCATCAGTGATACAGGGGAAGGCACCATATATTTT. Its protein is CAISDTGEGTIYF.

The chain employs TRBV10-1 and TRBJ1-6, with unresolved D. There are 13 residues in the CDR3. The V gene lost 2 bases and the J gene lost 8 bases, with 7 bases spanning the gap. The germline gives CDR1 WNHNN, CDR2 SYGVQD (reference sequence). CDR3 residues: CASSEVWDSPLHF. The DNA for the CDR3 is TGCGCCAGCAGTGAGGTATGGGATTCACCCCTCCACTTT.

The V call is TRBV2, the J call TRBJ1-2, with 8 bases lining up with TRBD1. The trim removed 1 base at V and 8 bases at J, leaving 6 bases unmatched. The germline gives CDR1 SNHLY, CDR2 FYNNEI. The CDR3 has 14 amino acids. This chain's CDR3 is CASSEVRGREGYTF. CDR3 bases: TGTGCCAGCAGTGAAGTCAGGGGGCGCGAAGGCTACACCTTC. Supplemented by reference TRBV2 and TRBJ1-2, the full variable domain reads EPEVTQTPSHQVTQMGQEVILRCVPISNHLYFYWYRQILGQKVEFLVSFYNNEISEKSEIFDDQFSVERPDGSNFTLKIRSTKLEDSAMYFCASSEVRGREGYTFGSGTRLTVV.

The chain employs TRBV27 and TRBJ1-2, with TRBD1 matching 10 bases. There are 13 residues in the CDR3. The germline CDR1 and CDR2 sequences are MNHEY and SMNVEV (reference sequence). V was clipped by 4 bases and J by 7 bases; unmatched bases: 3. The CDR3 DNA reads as TGTGCCAGCAGTTCAGGACAGGGGGTTGGCTACACCTTC. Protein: CASSSGQGVGYTF.

CDR3 in amino acids: CASSPQGSSLSGANVLTF. CDR3 coding DNA: TGCGCCAGCAGCCCACAGGGAAGTTCCCTCTCTGGGGCCAACGTCCTGACTTTC. The J gene is TRBJ2-6, the V gene TRBV5-1; D might be TRBD1 (6 bases). The CDR3 spans 18 residues. Germline CDR1 is SGHRS and CDR2 is YFSETQ. Deletions cut 4 bases from V and 0 bases from J, with 17 bases between.

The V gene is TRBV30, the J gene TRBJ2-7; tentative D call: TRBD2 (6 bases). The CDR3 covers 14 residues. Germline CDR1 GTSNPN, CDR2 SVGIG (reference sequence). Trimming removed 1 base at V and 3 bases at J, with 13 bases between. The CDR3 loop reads CAWSGGGTGYEQYF. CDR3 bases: TGTGCCTGGAGTGGAGGCGGGACGGGCTACGAGCAGTACTTC.

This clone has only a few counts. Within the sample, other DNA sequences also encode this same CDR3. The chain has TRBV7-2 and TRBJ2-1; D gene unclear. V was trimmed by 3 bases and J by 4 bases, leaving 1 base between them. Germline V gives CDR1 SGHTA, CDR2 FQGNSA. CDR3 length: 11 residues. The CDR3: CASSFYNEQFF. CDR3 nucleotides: TGTGCCAGCAGCTTTTACAATGAGCAGTTCTTC. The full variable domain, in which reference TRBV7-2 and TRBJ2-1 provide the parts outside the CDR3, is GAGVSQSPSNKVTEKGKDVELRCDPISGHTALYWYRQSLGQGLEFLIYFQGNSAPDKSGLPSDRFSAERTGGSVSTLTIQRTQQEDSAVYLCASSFYNEQFFGPGTRLTVL.

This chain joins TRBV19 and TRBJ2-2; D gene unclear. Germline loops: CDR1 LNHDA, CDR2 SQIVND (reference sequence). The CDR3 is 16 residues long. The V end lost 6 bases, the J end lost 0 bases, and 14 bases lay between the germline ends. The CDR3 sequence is CASRPSWVTNTGELFF. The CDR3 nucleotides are TGTGCCAGTAGGCCGTCGTGGGTAACGAACACCGGGGAGCTGTTTTTT.